The clone carrying this T cell receptor (beta chain) occurred once. This entry comes from a study of blood T cell repertoires in COVID-19. About the research overall: Nucleic acid was either cDNA or gDNA, and it came from T cells, B-cell-depleted T cells, or PBMCs.

In the original processing: Researchers report that nucleated cell counts were estimated from reference gene primer amplification. The protocol was immunoSEQ multiplex PCR, while the TCRdb copy is restricted to in-frame clones and leaves out a portion. From that table come the V and J calls and clone size; the DNA was used to work out D and trimming. The sample records more than 30,000 clones, around 87% being singletons. Per germline, CDR1 KGHDR and CDR2 SFDVKD. The CDR3 totals 14 residues. J was trimmed by 4 bases and V by 6 bases; bases with no gene match: 5. Sequencing input: peripheral blood. This chain joins TRBV24-1 and TRBJ2-7, with 10 bases that match TRBD1. This clonotype originated in a man aged 55-75 years with active COVID-19. CDR3 residues: CATSRTGGSYEQYF. The CDR3 region has the DNA TGTGCCACCAGTCGGACAGGGGGATCGTACGAGCAGTACTTC.